The rows below give T cell receptor beta chains drawn from one sample of a study of cytotoxic CD8 clonotypes in ibrutinib-treated CLL. Profiled with immunoSEQ multiplex PCR; TCRdb holds only in-frame clones, not every one. The table lists roughly 42,000 clones, about 65% of them singletons. The source material was PBMCs, sampled at disease progression, from a patient treated with ibrutinib. The receptor source for this set is a human donor with chronic lymphocytic leukemia. Each CDR3 is given with its conserved first and last residue. A D gene is named only where the DNA matches it firmly. Rows give clone size only sometimes, using once, few, many, or a class for an expanded clone.

>TRBJ2-5|-|13|-|TRBV7-6
TGTGCCAGCAGCTTAGACCCAGAAGAGACCCAGTACTTC
CASSLDPEETQYF
>TRBJ2-1|TRBD2|15|-|TRBV7-6
TGTGCCAGCAGCTTTGGACTAGCGGGAAACAATGAGCAGTTCTTC
CASSFGLAGNNEQFF
>TRBJ2-7|-|16|-|TRBV5-1
TGCGCCAGCAGCTTCGGGGTAGCGGAGTCTACCTACGAGCAGTACTTC
CASSFGVAESTYEQYF
>TRBJ1-6|-|15|-|TRBV6-1
TGTGCCAGCAGTGAAGTTAGTGCGGTGAATTCACCCCTCCACTTT
CASSEVSAVNSPLHF
>TRBJ2-7|-|13|-|TRBV6-5
TGTGCCAGCAGCCCCAGCGACACCTACGAGCAGTACTTC
CASSPSDTYEQYF
>TRBJ1-2|-|15|few|TRBV19
TGTGCCAGTAGCCCAACTCCCTCAGGGAGTCATGGCTACACCTTC
CASSPTPSGSHGYTF
>TRBJ2-4|-|13|-|TRBV25-1
TGTGCCAGCAGTAACGGGCAGGGAAACATTCAGTACTTC
CASSNGQGNIQYF
>TRBJ1-1|TRBD1|11|-|TRBV29-1
TGCAGCGTCGACAGGGGCACTGAAGCTTTCTTT
CSVDRGTEAFF
>TRBJ1-2|-|22|-|TRBV1
TGCACCAGCAGTAAATTGTGTTTGTGCGAAAGACCTATGGTGCGAAAGACCTATGGCTACACCTTC
CTSSKLCLCERPMVRKTYGYTF
>TRBJ2-7|-|11|-|TRBV29-1
TGCAGCGTTGAGGGCGGATACGAGCAGTACTTC
CSVEGGYEQYF
>TRBJ1-2|-|15|-|TRBV7-3
TGTGCCAGCAGCTCCCACCAGGGTTTTCTTGGAGGCTACACCTTC
CASSSHQGFLGGYTF
>TRBJ2-7|TRBD2|15|-|TRBV5-6
TGTGCCAGCAGACCCGGACTAGCGGTTTCCTACGAGCAGTACTTC
CASRPGLAVSYEQYF
>TRBJ2-2|TRBD1|16|-|TRBV13
TGTGCCAGCAGCGTAACCAGGGGGTTTAATCCCGGGGAGCTGTTTTTT
CASSVTRGFNPGELFF
>TRBJ2-2|TRBD1|19|few|TRBV10-3
TGTGCCATCAGCGGGGTCCCGGGACAGGGAAACAGTTACCCCGGGGAGCTGTTTTTT
CAISGVPGQGNSYPGELFF
>TRBJ2-2|TRBD2|18|few|TRBV9
TGTGCCAGCAGCGTAGAGCGGACTAGCGGAGAGGAGACCGGGGAGCTGTTTTTT
CASSVERTSGEETGELFF
>TRBJ2-2|-|16|-|TRBV7-9
TGTGCCAGCAGCTTAGGACAGGCCCTGAACACCGGGGAGCTGTTTTTT
CASSLGQALNTGELFF
>TRBJ1-5|-|15|-|TRBV28
TGTGCCAGCATCTCGGCCCGGGGGCGCGGTCAGCCCCAGCATTTT
CASISARGRGQPQHF
>TRBJ2-7|-|13|-|TRBV7-8
TGTGCCAGCAGCTTAGTGAGCTCCTACGAGCAGTACTTC
CASSLVSSYEQYF
>TRBJ2-2|-|16|few|TRBV18
TGTGCCAGCTCACCACCGGGGACATACAACACCGGGGAGCTGTTTTTT
CASSPPGTYNTGELFF
>TRBJ2-7|TRBD1|14|-|TRBV5-1
TGCGCCAGCAGCTTGGTTCAGGGGGCGCGAGAGCAGTACTTC
CASSLVQGAREQYF
>TRBJ1-4|-|12|medium-sized|TRBV30
TGTGCCTGGAGCCGAACAAGAGAAAAACTGTTTTTT
CAWSRTREKLFF
>TRBJ2-5|TRBD2|16|-|TRBV14
TGTGCCAGCAGCCAGACTAGCGGGAGGTTATGGGAGACCCAGTACTTC
CASSQTSGRLWETQYF
>TRBJ2-5|-|13|-|TRBV5-6
TGTGCCAGCAGACGTACAGGGTTAGAGACCCAGTACTTC
CASRRTGLETQYF
>TRBJ2-7|TRBD1|15|few|TRBV6-4
TGTGCCAGCACTATAGACAGGGGTCCCCCCTACGAGCAGTACTTC
CASTIDRGPPYEQYF
>TRBJ1-2|-|11|few|TRBV19
TGTGCCAGTAGTATAAACTATGGCTACACCTTC
CASSINYGYTF
>TRBJ2-5|-|15|-|TRBV9
TGTGCCAGCGGACCAGATTTCGGGGCCCGAAAGACCCAGTACTTC
CASGPDFGARKTQYF
>TRBJ2-1|TRBD2|15|-|TRBV9
TGTGCCAGCAGCGTAGGTAGCGGGAGTCGCAATGAGCAGTTCTTC
CASSVGSGSRNEQFF
>TRBJ2-3|-|14|-|TRBV7-3
TGTGCCAGCAGCCAAAACCCCGGGGGAGATACGCAGTATTTT
CASSQNPGGDTQYF